This T cell receptor (beta chain) was recorded in a study of regulatory T cells in long-lasting Graves disease. This clonotype has a single count. Its matching antigen is unknown. It is likely a read error: a sequence one base away is far more abundant. Study findings and constraints: Persistent Graves' patients showed reduced TCR diversity versus newly diagnosed patients.

The CDR3 covers 17 residues. The germline V gene has CDR1 SGHAT and CDR2 FQNNGV. The time point here: persistent/refractory GD, antithyroid drugs over 5 years with positive TRAb. The TCR library used RNA extracted from PBMCs. EDTA tubes were used for drawing around 8.2 milliliters of peripheral blood. With iRepertoire HTBI primers and Arm-PCR of CDR3 regions, TCR beta libraries were built. TCRdb redid the calling of the multiplex PCR reads with MiXCR, one entry per CDR3 protein. Of 350,000 to 450,000 distinct CDR3 sequences in the sample, 20% to 25% were seen once. The sequence came from a woman aged 40 to 50 with Graves disease. The chain joins TRBV11-2 to TRBJ2-5; 10 nucleotides match TRBD2. The sample here was peripheral blood mononuclear cells (PBMCs), taken when the disease was refractory, from a patient treated with antithyroid drugs. The chain's CDR3 is CANSALITSGKGETQYF. As DNA, the CDR3 is TGTGCCAACAGCGCCCTGATCACTAGCGGGAAAGGAGAGACCCAGTACTTC.